These 21 T cell receptor beta chains share one sample of origin, sequenced in a study of human T cells and chemical hapten exposure. Time point: patch test 3, about 24 weeks after DPC sensitization. Treatment in this sample: therapeutic diphenylcyclopropenone sensitization with weekly scalp DPC. MiXCR, applied by TCRdb to the RACE reads, yields one record per CDR3 protein. The data contain about 82,000 distinct CDR3 sequences, around 13% of them singletons. The sample in question was whole blood, obtained in connection with sensitization to the hapten diphenylcyclopropenone (DPC). The receptors here all came from a woman aged 45-65 years with alopecia areata. Some clones in this sample may be carry-over from other donors' samples.

J is TRBJ2-5 and V is TRBV29-1; no clear D gene. V lost 4 bases and J 1 base, leaving 7 bases between the germline ends. Germline-derived CDR1 and CDR2 are SQVTM and ANQGSEA. CDR3 size: 12 residues. CDR3 loop: CSVGRTQETQYF. The CDR3 DNA reads as TGCAGCGTTGGACGGACCCAAGAGACCCAGTACTTC.

This clonotype was counted many times. The V call is TRBV6-2 or TRBV6-3, the J call TRBJ1-2; D gene ambiguous. The CDR3 runs 13 residues. V lost 5 bases, J lost 4 bases, and 11 bases lay in between. Germline CDR1 and CDR2: MNHEY and SVGEGT. The chain's CDR3 is CASSRGPLYGYTF. The CDR3 DNA sequence: TGTGCCAGCAGTCGCGGGCCTCTCTATGGCTACACCTTC.

In this sample, this clonotype turned up many times. The chain employs TRBV3-1 and TRBJ2-2, with TRBD1 matching over 10 bases. CDR1 and CDR2 from the germline V gene are LGHDT and YNNKEL (reference sequence). The CDR3 totals 16 residues. With V trimmed by 4 bases and J by 1 base, 3 bases remained unmatched. The CDR3 region is CASSRDRGWNTGELFF. As DNA, the CDR3 is TGTGCCAGCAGCCGGGACAGGGGATGGAACACCGGGGAGCTGTTTTTT.

This chain links TRBV29-1 with TRBJ2-2, with 9 nucleotides matching TRBD2. Germline V gene data show CDR1 as SQVTM and CDR2 as ANQGSEA. This CDR3 region has 13 residues. V shed 3 bases, J shed 4 bases, and the junction held 0 bases outside the gene matches. CDR3 nucleotides: TGCAGCGTTGAGACTAGCGGCACCGGGGAGCTGTTTTTT. This encodes CSVETSGTGELFF.

This clonotype was seen at least ten times. This rearrangement joins TRBV12-3 or TRBV12-4 to TRBJ2-1; no clear D gene. The CDR3 is made up of 13 amino acids. V was pared by 1 base and J by 6 bases, with 7 bases between. For the CDR3, the DNA is TGTGCCAGCAGTTTAGGCAGCCCCAATGAGCAGTTCTTC. Amino acid sequence: CASSLGSPNEQFF.

This clonotype appeared many times. The chain joins TRBV20-1 to TRBJ2-7; TRBD2 matches at 10 bases. The trim removed 5 bases at V and 4 bases at J, leaving 11 bases unmatched. Germline V gene lookup returns CDR1 DFQATT and CDR2 SNEGSKA (reference sequence). The CDR3 is 15 amino acids. Here the CDR3 DNA reads TGCAGTGCTGTTAACCTAGCGGGAGTATTTTACGAGCAGTACTTC. Translated, it gives CSAVNLAGVFYEQYF.

This clonotype was seen many times. The V call is TRBV2, the J call TRBJ2-5; 11 bases align to TRBD2. The germline gives CDR1 SNHLY, CDR2 FYNNEI. The CDR3 totals 20 residues. V shed 4 bases and J 1 base; nucleotides not matched to a gene: 17. The DNA of the CDR3 is TGTGCCAGCAGTGGGAGTTGGCTAGCGGGAGGCCACCAATCCCAAGAGACCCAGTACTTC. Amino acids: CASSGSWLAGGHQSQETQYF.

This clonotype was counted ten times or more. The V and J genes are TRBV3-1 and TRBJ2-5; 7 bases map to TRBD1. J lost 3 bases, V lost 0 bases, and 7 bases had no gene match. Germline V gene lookup returns CDR1 LGHDT and CDR2 YNNKEL (reference sequence). This CDR3 comprises 16 residues. The CDR3 loop reads CASSQDARQGKETQYF. The CDR3, as DNA: TGTGCCAGCAGCCAAGATGCGCGACAGGGTAAAGAGACCCAGTACTTC.

This clonotype was recorded at least ten times. The V and J genes are TRBV9 and TRBJ2-1; 11 bases align to TRBD1. The CDR3 runs to 13 residues. Germline CDR1 reads SGDLS; CDR2 reads YYNGEE. V was clipped by 5 bases and J by 7 bases; unmatched bases: 2. The chain's CDR3 is CASRGTGGNEQFF. CDR3 in DNA: TGTGCCAGCAGGGGGACAGGGGGTAATGAGCAGTTCTTC.

This rearrangement joins TRBV29-1 to TRBJ2-3, with D hard to call. Between the trimmed V and J ends, which lost 6 bases and 5 bases, there was a span of 9 bases. The germline CDR1 and CDR2 sequences are SQVTM and ANQGSEA. This CDR3 spans 11 amino acids. The CDR3 nucleotides read TGCAGCGTCGCGGTGGGAGATACGCAGTATTTT. Translated: CSVAVGDTQYF.

The chain combines TRBV29-1 with TRBJ2-2; 15 nucleotides match TRBD2. With 7 bases clipped from V and 7 bases from J, the junction kept 7 bases outside the gene matches. Germline assignment: CDR1 SQVTM and CDR2 ANQGSEA. This CDR3 spans 15 amino acids. The CDR3 spells CSAWTSGRAVGELFF. CDR3 bases: TGCAGCGCCTGGACTAGCGGGAGGGCAGTCGGGGAGCTGTTTTTT.

The genes are TRBV11-3 and TRBJ2-3; D perhaps matches TRBD2 (6 bases). The V gene's germline CDR1 is SGHNT and CDR2 YENEEA. V dropped 8 bases and J dropped 6 bases, with 15 bases sitting between them. This CDR3 spans 13 amino acids. The CDR3 loop reads CASSRGGADTQYF. The CDR3 DNA sequence: TGTGCCAGCTCCCGGGGAGGCGCGGATACGCAGTATTTT.

This clonotype was observed many times. V and J are TRBV6-5 and TRBJ2-7; D might be TRBD2 (6 bases). This CDR3 is 13 amino acids long. V lost 10 bases, J lost 2 bases, and 15 bases lay in between. Per the germline V gene, CDR1 is MNHEY and CDR2 is SVGAGI. The CDR3 protein is CATRVEGTYEQYF. The CDR3 DNA sequence: TGTGCCACCCGTGTGGAGGGGACCTACGAGCAGTACTTC.

This clonotype was observed a few times. The CDR3 protein is CASSLRGQMNTEAFF. DNA for the CDR3: TGTGCCAGCAGTTTACGCGGACAGATGAACACTGAAGCTTTCTTT. The chain joins TRBV27 to TRBJ1-1; D might be TRBD1 (6 bases). CDR3 length: 15 amino acids. The V gene lost 2 bases and the J gene lost 0 bases, with 10 bases spanning the gap. Per the germline V gene, CDR1 is MNHEY and CDR2 is SMNVEV (reference sequence).

The J gene is TRBJ2-3, the V gene TRBV4-2; D is uncertain. Per germline, CDR1 LGHNA and CDR2 YNFKEQ. With 0 bases removed from V and 0 bases from J, the gap between germline ends came to 4 bases. The CDR3 runs to 14 residues. CDR3 DNA sequence: TGTGCCAGCAGCCAAGAGACTAGCACAGATACGCAGTATTTT. Residues: CASSQETSTDTQYF.

The chain recombines TRBV27 with TRBJ1-4; D ambiguous. V lost 1 base and J lost 0, with 6 bases in between. This CDR3 contains 15 residues. CDR1 is MNHEY, CDR2 SMNVEV, per germline (reference sequence). The CDR3: CASSLFGATNEKLFF. The CDR3 DNA reads as TGTGCCAGCAGTTTATTCGGCGCAACTAATGAAAAACTGTTTTTT.

V and J are TRBV5-1 and TRBJ2-5; 12 bases fit TRBD2. Germline V lookup: CDR1 SGHRS, CDR2 YFSETQ. With 4 bases clipped from V and 4 bases from J, the junction kept 2 bases outside the gene matches. The CDR3 sequence is 14 residues long. CDR3 bases: TGCGCCAGCAGCGAGGGACTAGCGGGAGAGACCCAGTACTTC. It translates to CASSEGLAGETQYF.

V gene TRBV6-1 combines with J gene TRBJ1-5, with D uncertain. CDR3 length equals 12 residues. Trimming left V 8 bases short and J 4 bases short, with 9 bases between. CDR1 is MNHNS and CDR2 is SASEGT in the germline V gene. CDR3 nucleotide sequence: TGTGCCAGCGGAGCTCCGAATCAGCCCCAGCATTTT. Its protein is CASGAPNQPQHF.

The chain carries TRBV29-1 and TRBJ1-4; D ambiguous. Germline CDR1 reads SQVTM; CDR2 reads ANQGSEA. The CDR3 runs to 12 residues. V shed 7 bases and J shed 3 bases, with 9 bases lying between them. CDR3 sequence reads: CSALFANEKLFF. The CDR3 DNA reads TGCAGCGCCCTATTCGCTAATGAAAAACTGTTTTTT.

The sample holds many counts of this clonotype. V usage is TRBV7-3 and J usage is TRBJ2-2; no clear D. The germline V gene encodes CDR1 SGHTA and CDR2 FQGTGA. Trimming took 1 base from V and 5 from J, leaving 8 bases between them. This CDR3 contains 14 residues. Here the CDR3 reads CASSLRRRTGELFF. The CDR3 nucleotides read TGTGCCAGCAGCTTAAGGCGAAGAACCGGGGAGCTGTTTTTT.

This clonotype was seen many times. The chain carries TRBV5-4 and TRBJ1-2, with D possibly TRBD1 on 6 matching bases. CDR3 length: 14 amino acids. Per the germline V gene, CDR1 is SGHNT and CDR2 is YYREEE (reference sequence). Trimming shortened V by 5 bases and J by 5 bases, and 16 bases separated the two germline ends. The CDR3 reads CASRSEGQSYGYTF. DNA of the CDR3: TGTGCCAGCAGATCAGAAGGACAGTCATATGGCTACACCTTC.